This TCR beta chain was obtained from a study of blood T cell repertoires in COVID-19. About the study: The United States, Italy and Spain were the sources of the acute and convalescent COVID-19 samples.

TCRdb keeps only in-frame clones here, not all; method: immunoSEQ multiplex PCR. The sample comprises 88,000 or so clones, approximately 86% of which are singletons, and about 7.2% rests with the top ten. This clone came up a few times. CDR3 size: 13 residues. The germline CDR1 and CDR2 sequences are SGHNT and YYREEE (reference sequence). V lost 3 bases and J lost 3, with 10 bases in between. The rearrangement uses TRBV5-4 and TRBJ2-7; D remains unclear. The sequencing input was peripheral blood. The sequence came from a man aged 60-69 years with acute or convalescent COVID-19. CDR3: CASSSQLDYEQYF. The CDR3 DNA follows: TGTGCCAGCAGCTCCCAACTCGACTACGAGCAGTACTTC.